These 21 T cell receptor beta chains were sequenced from one sample in a study of cytomegalovirus exposure and HLA in healthy donors. This PCR relied on a set of 60 Vbeta primers and 13 Jbeta primers. Profiling relied on immunoSEQ multiplex PCR, and the TCRdb table lists in-frame clones only, not all of them. This sample has about 140,000 clones, with less than 85% found just once. The sequenced sample consisted of PBMCs. These receptors were collected from a man in his forties or fifties in good health and CMV-seronegative.

The CDR3 coding sequence is TGCGCCAGCAGCCAAGATATCCGGGGGGGCCAGCCTTTTACTAGCACAGATACGCAGTATTTT. Amino acids: CASSQDIRGGQPFTSTDTQYF. This rearrangement joins TRBV4-1 to TRBJ2-3, with 8 bases that match TRBD2. The V segment lost 0 bases and the J segment 0 bases; nucleotides outside the gene matches: 17. The CDR3 contains 21 residues. Germline CDR1 MGHRA, CDR2 YSYEKL.

This clone was seen just once. This sequence joins TRBV5-4 and TRBJ1-2; 7 bases line up with TRBD1. Unmatched junction bases numbered 9, after V lost 5 bases and J lost 5 bases. Germline lookup yields CDR1 SGHNT and CDR2 YYREEE (reference sequence). This CDR3 contains 14 residues. CDR3 in amino acids: CASRPATGRYGYTF. The CDR3 region has the DNA TGTGCCAGCAGACCTGCGACAGGGAGGTATGGCTACACCTTC.

This clone was seen more than once but under ten times. The chain couples TRBV28 to TRBJ2-1; unclear D gene. The V end was cut by 7 bases, the J end by 5 bases, with 15 bases between. The CDR3 has 14 amino acids. Germline V CDR1 and CDR2: MDHEN, SYDVKM. This CDR3 reads CASKSVTGNNEQFF. The CDR3 nucleotides are TGTGCCAGCAAAAGTGTTACGGGTAACAATGAGCAGTTCTTC.

V gene TRBV28 combines with J gene TRBJ2-7; 11 nucleotides match TRBD2. Losses at the gene ends were 8 bases for V and 6 bases for J; bases not matched to a gene: 12. The V gene's germline CDR1 is MDHEN and CDR2 SYDVKM. The CDR3 is made up of 15 amino acids. The CDR3 region is CASYNLLAGVSEQYF. CDR3 DNA: TGTGCCAGCTACAACTTACTAGCGGGAGTTTCCGAGCAGTACTTC.

This clone was seen more than once but under ten times. The chain uses TRBV5-1 and TRBJ2-7, with 11 bases aligning to TRBD2. The CDR3 extends over 14 amino acids. The germline V gene encodes CDR1 SGHRS and CDR2 YFSETQ. The junction had 2 bases not matched to a gene; V was cut back by 4 bases and J by 2 bases. The CDR3 protein is CASSPGLAAYEQYF. As DNA, the CDR3 is TGCGCCAGCAGCCCGGGACTAGCGGCCTACGAGCAGTACTTC.

This clone showed up just a few times. Different DNA sequences within this sample yield the same CDR3. The rearrangement links TRBV28 to TRBJ1-1; the match to TRBD1 covers 7 bases. CDR1 is MDHEN and CDR2 is SYDVKM in the germline V gene. Germline trimming cut 5 bases from V and 4 bases from J; bases unmatched to any gene: 7. This CDR3 has 14 amino acids. The CDR3 region is CASSPPRQGTEAFF. The CDR3 coding sequence is TGTGCCAGCAGTCCCCCCAGACAGGGCACTGAAGCTTTCTTT.

This rearrangement joins TRBV5-1 to TRBJ2-5; 7 bases are shared with TRBD1. The germline CDR1 and CDR2 sequences are SGHRS and YFSETQ. J gave up 5 bases and V 0 bases, and 10 bases lay outside the gene matches. The CDR3 covers 16 residues. The CDR3 spells CASSLARGGATETQYF. CDR3 coding DNA: TGCGCCAGCAGCTTGGCCCGAGGGGGCGCGACGGAGACCCAGTACTTC.

The chain has TRBV2 and TRBJ2-2; possibly TRBD2 for D (5 bases). The CDR3 contains 14 residues. Germline values: CDR1 SNHLY, CDR2 FYNNEI. Trimming removed 7 bases from V and 3 bases from J, with 12 bases in between. CDR3 region: CASKRRDHTGELFF. CDR3 sequence (DNA): TGTGCCAGCAAGCGGAGAGACCACACCGGGGAGCTGTTTTTT.

This clone was found once. This rearrangement joins TRBV4-3 to TRBJ1-2; D not resolved. CDR1 LGHNA and CDR2 YSLEER come from the germline V gene. Trimming removed 0 bases at V and 4 bases at J, with 12 bases between. CDR3 length: 15 residues. In DNA form, the CDR3 reads TGCGCCAGCAGCCAAGATTTGGCGGAGGGCTATGGCTACACCTTC. Protein product: CASSQDLAEGYGYTF.

The rearrangement uses TRBV7-7 and TRBJ2-2; 7 bases fit TRBD2. With 5 bases clipped from V and 1 base from J, the junction kept 4 bases outside the gene matches. Germline assignment: CDR1 SSHAT and CDR2 FNYEAQ (reference sequence). There are 15 residues in the CDR3. The CDR3 DNA reads as TGTGCCAGCAGCGCTAGGGAGGGGAACACCGGGGAGCTGTTTTTT. Its translation: CASSAREGNTGELFF.

The V gene is TRBV11-2, the J gene TRBJ2-7, with D perhaps matching TRBD1 (6 bases). This CDR3 is built from 15 residues. Trimming left V 2 bases short and J 6 bases short, with 17 bases between. Per germline, CDR1 SGHAT and CDR2 FQNNGV. CDR3 DNA: TGTGCCAGCAGCTTAATGCGGACAGAATTATTCGAGCAGTACTTC. It encodes CASSLMRTELFEQYF.

The chain employs TRBV5-1 and TRBJ2-5; 11 bases are a match to TRBD2. From germline, CDR1 is SGHRS and CDR2 YFSETQ. CDR3 length: 16 amino acids. J lost 1 base, V lost 4 bases, and 6 bases had no gene match. The CDR3 loop is CASSILAGGPQETQYF. CDR3 sequence (DNA): TGCGCCAGCAGCATCTTAGCGGGGGGGCCCCAAGAGACCCAGTACTTC.

The rearrangement uses TRBV29-1 and TRBJ1-1; TRBD1 matches 7 bases. The CDR3 is made up of 14 amino acids. Germline loops: CDR1 SQVTM, CDR2 ANQGSEA. V shed 6 bases and J 3 bases; nucleotides not matched to a gene: 10. Here the CDR3 reads CSVRQGPVDTEAFF. DNA of the CDR3: TGCAGCGTCCGACAGGGTCCGGTGGACACTGAAGCTTTCTTT.

The chain is built from TRBV27 and TRBJ2-1, with a tentative D call TRBD2 (6 bases). There are 16 residues in the CDR3. Germline CDR1 reads MNHEY; CDR2 reads SMNVEV (reference sequence). With 0 bases removed from V and 2 bases from J, the gap between germline ends came to 11 bases. CDR3 sequence (DNA): TGTGCCAGCAGTTTATCATCGGGGGACCCCTACAATGAGCAGTTCTTC. Protein product: CASSLSSGDPYNEQFF.

The gene calls are TRBV7-3 and TRBJ2-2, with TRBD2 identical over 10 bases. CDR1 is SGHTA, CDR2 FQGTGA, per germline. This CDR3 region has 20 residues. With 4 bases clipped from V and 1 base from J, the junction kept 15 bases outside the gene matches. Here the CDR3 DNA reads TGTGCCAGCAGCTCCAGCCCTCTAGCGGGGGTCGAACAGAACACCGGGGAGCTGTTTTTT. Translation gives CASSSSPLAGVEQNTGELFF.

The rearrangement uses TRBV4-1 and TRBJ2-7; 8 bases match TRBD2. Germline CDR1 is MGHRA and CDR2 is YSYEKL. The CDR3 length is 16 residues. V shed 1 base, J shed 3 bases, and the junction held 8 bases outside the gene matches. The DNA of the CDR3 is TGCGCCAGCAGCCAAGGAGCGACTAGCGCGATCTACGAGCAGTACTTC. Translated, it gives CASSQGATSAIYEQYF.

In DNA form, the CDR3 reads TGCAGCGTTGAGGAGGACAGTAGCACAGATACGCAGTATTTT. As protein: CSVEEDSSTDTQYF. The chain joins TRBV29-1 to TRBJ2-3; tentative D call: TRBD1 (6 bases). Trimming cost V 3 bases and J 0 bases, with 10 bases left between them. Looked up from germline, CDR1 is SQVTM and CDR2 is ANQGSEA. The CDR3 has 14 amino acids.

The chain joins TRBV6-1 to TRBJ2-7; a weak D match, TRBD1 (5 bases). Germline V lookup: CDR1 MNHNS, CDR2 SASEGT. The V end was cut by 11 bases, the J end by 2 bases, with 19 bases between. The CDR3 has 14 residues. CDR3: CACTLGRATYEQYF. As DNA, the CDR3 is TGTGCCTGCACTTTGGGCAGGGCAACCTACGAGCAGTACTTC.

This clone was observed a handful of times. DNA for the CDR3: TGTGCCAGCAGCCAAGCGTATACAGATACGCAGTATTTT. Protein sequence: CASSQAYTDTQYF. The rearrangement joins TRBV4-2 to TRBJ2-3; D is uncertain. This CDR3 has 13 residues. Looked up from germline, CDR1 is LGHNA and CDR2 is YNFKEQ. Between the trimmed V and J ends, which lost 1 base and 3 bases, there was a span of 5 bases.

This clone has a single count. The chain has TRBV6-6 and TRBJ1-4, with no clear D. Trimming cost V 7 bases and J 2 bases, with 17 bases left between them. Germline CDR1 is MNHNY and CDR2 is SVGAGI (reference sequence). CDR3 length equals 16 residues. The CDR3 here is CASTGTEGRTNEKLFF. The CDR3 DNA is TGTGCCAGCACCGGAACCGAAGGGAGGACTAATGAAAAACTGTTTTTT.

The chain employs TRBV6-1 and TRBJ2-3; D perhaps matches TRBD2 (6 bases). The CDR3 is 20 residues long. Germline loops: CDR1 MNHNS, CDR2 SASEGT. The V end lost 0 bases, the J end lost 4 bases, and 26 bases lay between the germline ends. In DNA, the CDR3 is TGTGCCAGCAGTGAAGCGCTTTCCTATGTAACGGGAGACCATCCAGATACGCAGTATTTT. Protein product: CASSEALSYVTGDHPDTQYF.